This TCR beta chain was sequenced for a study of shared clonotypes between healthy human individuals. Across the whole study: Used for every donor were three CD4 naive, three CD4 memory, two CD8 naive and one CD8 memory plate. Broader study findings: Naive subsets usually exceeded memory subsets in estimated richness.

A CD45RA-negative memory subset and a CD45RA+ naive subset were separated from the CD4+ cells. As regards this clone: Its antigen remains unknown.

Germline CDR1 and CDR2: SGHTA and FQGNSA. The CDR3 extends over 12 amino acids. V lost 6 bases, J lost 0 bases, and 3 bases lay in between. The assay used deep level. Sequenced by immunoSEQ multiplex PCR; TCRdb stores in-frame clones only, minus some. The sample includes millions of clones, around 90% of them seen just once. Sequenced sample: naive CD4+ T cells sorted from blood. The subset here: CD45RA+ positively selected. The source of this sequence is a young man in good health. The chain combines TRBV7-2 with TRBJ1-3; D is unclear. The CDR3 region is CASRDSGNTIYF. The CDR3 DNA sequence: TGTGCCAGCAGGGACTCTGGAAACACCATATATTTT. Variable domain in full (rest from reference TRBV7-2 and TRBJ1-3): GAGVSQSPSNKVTEKGKDVELRCDPISGHTALYWYRQSLGQGLEFLIYFQGNSAPDKSGLPSDRFSAERTGGSVSTLTIQRTQQEDSAVYLCASRDSGNTIYFGEGSWLTVV.